What follows are 28 T cell receptor beta chains derived from one specimen sequenced in a study of T cells in Graves' hyperthyroidism and ophthalmopathy. Amplification yielded TCR beta CDR3 regions, with RNA transcripts as the source. The HTBI primer set was used in a first-round RT-PCR of the TCR CDR3. Using its own MiXCR run on the multiplex PCR reads, TCRdb lists one record per CDR3 protein. Of around 560,000 distinct CDR3 sequences in the sample, approximately 15% were seen once. Specimen: blood. These receptors originate from a woman aged 18-29 years with Graves' hyperthyroidism.

This clonotype turned up a few times. The V and J genes are TRBV12-3 or TRBV12-4 and TRBJ1-2; 7 nucleotides line up with TRBD1. Trimming at V came to 1 base and at J to 4 bases, leaving 12 bases not matched to a gene. The length of the CDR3 is 17 residues. The DNA of the CDR3 is TGTGCCAGCAGTTTAGACGGGGTAGGGGGCAGCCCCTATGGCTACACCTTC. Translation: CASSLDGVGGSPYGYTF.

This clonotype was counted only a few times. The rearrangement uses TRBV9 and TRBJ2-1; the match to TRBD2 covers 10 bases. With V trimmed by 0 bases and J by 6 bases, 6 bases remained unmatched. CDR3 length: 16 residues. Germline V gives CDR1 SGDLS, CDR2 YYNGEE. CDR3 residues: CASSVAGAGGFNEQFF. CDR3 nucleotides: TGTGCCAGCAGCGTAGCAGGAGCGGGAGGGTTCAATGAGCAGTTCTTC.

There are many counts of this clonotype. The V gene is TRBV13, the J gene TRBJ2-7; 9 bases map to TRBD1. CDR1 is PRHDT, CDR2 FYEKMQ, per germline (reference sequence). The CDR3 totals 17 residues. V was pared by 1 base and J by 5 bases, with 12 bases of the junction left unmatched. The CDR3 loop is CASSLEGIWDRDNEQYF. Written as DNA, the CDR3 is TGTGCCAGCAGCTTAGAAGGAATTTGGGACAGGGACAACGAGCAGTACTTC. Together with reference TRBV13 and TRBJ2-7, the CDR3 gives the full variable domain: AAGVIQSPRHLIKEKRETATLKCYPIPRHDTVYWYQQGPGQDPQFLISFYEKMQSDKGSIPDRFSAQQFSDYHSELNMSSLELGDSALYFCASSLEGIWDRDNEQYFGPGTRLTVT.

This clonotype was picked up a small number of times. The chain employs TRBV12-3 or TRBV12-4 and TRBJ2-2, with TRBD1 identical over 9 bases. The V gene end was trimmed by 6 bases and the J gene end by 5 bases; junction bases not matched to a gene: 7. The CDR3 is made up of 15 amino acids. This CDR3 reads CASRPGTGRTGELFF. CDR3 bases: TGTGCCAGCAGACCCGGGACAGGGAGAACCGGGGAGCTGTTTTTT.

The chain couples TRBV5-1 to TRBJ2-1; a weak D match, TRBD2 (6 bases). Germline CDR1 and CDR2: SGHRS and YFSETQ. V shed 4 bases and J shed 6 bases, with 17 bases lying between them. The CDR3 is 15 amino acids. The CDR3 DNA sequence: TGCGCCAGCAGCCTTAGAGGGGACTCATTCAATGAGCAGTTCTTC. The encoded protein is CASSLRGDSFNEQFF.

In this sample, this clonotype turned up a few times. The chain employs TRBV19 and TRBJ2-7; no reliable D call. The CDR3 has 13 residues. The V and J ends lost 1 base and 3 bases respectively, with 7 bases between them. Germline values: CDR1 LNHDA, CDR2 SQIVND (reference sequence). The CDR3 loop reads CASSIGKSYEQYF. The CDR3 DNA follows: TGTGCCAGTAGTATAGGGAAAAGCTACGAGCAGTACTTC.

This clonotype was counted only a few times. The chain uses TRBV20-1 and TRBJ2-1, with 7 nucleotides matching TRBD2. Germline CDR1 DFQATT, CDR2 SNEGSKA (reference sequence). Losses at the gene ends were 0 bases for V and 3 bases for J; bases not matched to a gene: 5. This CDR3 contains 15 residues. CDR3 residues: CSARDKGRDYNEQFF. The CDR3 DNA reads TGCAGTGCTAGAGATAAAGGGAGGGACTACAATGAGCAGTTCTTC.

This clonotype has a handful of counts. At one boundary the junction diverges from the germline segment, which might be a read error. This rearrangement joins TRBV12-3 or TRBV12-4 to TRBJ1-5; D not certain. CDR3 length: 16 residues. The CDR3 DNA is TGTGCCAGCAGTTTAGACTCCGGGTATAGCAGTCAGCCCCAGCATTTT. Translating gives CASSLDSGYSSQPQHF.

The chain uses TRBV19 and TRBJ2-1; TRBD2 matches 11 bases. The CDR3 extends over 15 amino acids. Germline trimming cut 7 bases from V and 0 bases from J; bases unmatched to any gene: 2. In germline, CDR1 is LNHDA, CDR2 SQIVND (reference sequence). The CDR3 DNA reads as TGTGCCAGTACCACTAGCGGGAGCTCCTACAATGAGCAGTTCTTC. Its translation is CASTTSGSSYNEQFF.

V gene TRBV9 combines with J gene TRBJ2-3; no reliable D call. Trimming took 0 bases from V and 6 from J, leaving 5 bases between them. CDR3 size: 12 residues. Germline V gene data show CDR1 as SGDLS and CDR2 as YYNGEE. This CDR3 reads CASSVVRDTQYF. CDR3 DNA sequence: TGTGCCAGCAGCGTAGTGCGGGATACGCAGTATTTT.

The chain employs TRBV7-2 and TRBJ1-5, with D possibly being TRBD1 (6 bases). The CDR3 is made up of 16 amino acids. Germline V gives CDR1 SGHTA, CDR2 FQGNSA. Trimming took 4 bases from V and 4 from J, leaving 17 bases between them. CDR3 DNA sequence: TGTGCCAGCAGCTCACTAGGGGGACGGTGGAATCAGCCCCAGCATTTT. Amino acids: CASSSLGGRWNQPQHF.

This clonotype appeared many times. The chain has TRBV28 and TRBJ2-3; D may be TRBD1 (5 bases). This CDR3 region has 15 residues. Trimming pared 3 bases from V and 4 bases from J, leaving 14 bases between. Germline-derived CDR1 and CDR2 are MDHEN and SYDVKM. The CDR3 reads CASSFARALPDTQYF. Written as DNA, the CDR3 is TGTGCCAGCAGTTTTGCCAGGGCCCTCCCAGATACGCAGTATTTT.

This clonotype has more than one count but fewer than ten. The germline gene is not matched at one end of the junction; a read error may be the cause. V is TRBV7-2 and J is TRBJ1-1; 7 bases fit TRBD1. Germline V gene lookup returns CDR1 SGHTA and CDR2 FQGNSA. This CDR3 is built from 15 residues. CDR3 protein: CVSSWKGAMNTEAFF. CDR3 nucleotide sequence: TGTGTCAGCAGCTGGAAGGGGGCCATGAACACTGAAGCTTTCTTT.

This rearrangement joins TRBV5-1 to TRBJ2-1; D may match TRBD1 or TRBD2 (5 bases each). V lost 5 bases, J lost 10 bases, and 19 bases lay in between. Germline-derived CDR1 and CDR2 are SGHRS and YFSETQ. This CDR3 has 14 residues. The CDR3 DNA sequence: TGCGCCAGCAGTGAGGGACCGCCGTCGGGGGAGCAGTTCTTC. Its translation: CASSEGPPSGEQFF.

This chain links TRBV7-9 with TRBJ2-5; D not resolved. The V gene lost 0 bases and the J gene lost 1 base, with 9 bases spanning the gap. Germline lookup yields CDR1 SEHNR and CDR2 FQNEAQ (reference sequence). The CDR3 is 15 residues long. The DNA for the CDR3 is TGTGCCAGCAGCTTAGCGTTTGGCGGCCAAGAGACCCAGTACTTC. Amino acid sequence: CASSLAFGGQETQYF.

The chain combines TRBV6-1 with TRBJ1-2, with TRBD1 matching over 9 bases. This CDR3 spans 14 amino acids. Trimming removed 5 bases from V and 4 bases from J; junction bases left unmatched: 5. Germline V gene sequence: CDR1 MNHNS, CDR2 SASEGT. The CDR3 nucleotides read TGTGCCAGCAGTCGAGGACAGGGGCCCTATGGCTACACCTTC. It yields the protein CASSRGQGPYGYTF.

This clonotype has only a few counts. The J gene is TRBJ1-5, the V gene TRBV20-1; unclear D gene. Trimming removed 3 bases from V and 0 bases from J, with 9 bases in between. CDR3 length: 14 residues. CDR1 is DFQATT, CDR2 SNEGSKA, per germline (reference sequence). CDR3 region: CSASEGSSNQPQHF. In DNA, the CDR3 is TGCAGTGCTAGTGAAGGGAGTAGCAATCAGCCCCAGCATTTT.

The chain uses TRBV7-1 and TRBJ2-1; TRBD2 might be the D (6 bases). TRBV7-1 is treated as an ORF (open reading frame) with a function not yet certain. V lost 3 bases and J lost 9, with 15 bases in between. This CDR3 is 14 amino acids long. CDR3 sequence (DNA): TGTGCCAGCAGCTCCTCCGGCGGGACTGGTGAGCAGTTCTTC. As protein: CASSSSGGTGEQFF.

This clonotype was counted between two and nine times. The chain uses TRBV28 and TRBJ2-3, with 14 bases aligning to TRBD2. This CDR3 contains 17 residues. Germline CDR1 and CDR2: MDHEN and SYDVKM. J lost 2 bases, V lost 5 bases, and 6 bases had no gene match. This CDR3 is CASSNPGLAGDTDTQYF. For the CDR3, the DNA is TGTGCCAGCAGTAACCCGGGACTAGCGGGAGACACAGATACGCAGTATTTT. Supplemented by reference TRBV28 and TRBJ2-3, the full variable domain reads DVKVTQSSRYLVKRTGEKVFLECVQDMDHENMFWYRQDPGLGLRLIYFSYDVKMKEKGDIPEGYSVSREKKERFSLILESASTNQTSMYLCASSNPGLAGDTDTQYFGPGTRLTVL.

Only a few counts were recorded for this clonotype. The chain couples TRBV9 to TRBJ1-3; D is possibly TRBD1 (6 bases). V was trimmed by 4 bases and J by 2 bases, leaving 13 bases between them. The CDR3 consists of 15 residues. The germline V gene encodes CDR1 SGDLS and CDR2 YYNGEE. DNA for the CDR3: TGTGCCAGCAGCACATCCGGGACAACTGGAAACACCATATATTTT. Translating it yields CASSTSGTTGNTIYF.

This clonotype was seen ten or more times. The chain has TRBV7-2 and TRBJ1-2; 9 nucleotides line up with TRBD1. This CDR3 spans 15 amino acids. Germline trimming cut 5 bases from V and 2 bases from J; bases unmatched to any gene: 6. CDR1 and CDR2 from the germline V gene are SGHTA and FQGNSA. In nucleotides, the CDR3 is TGTGCCAGCAGCCCACGGACAGGGGACAACTATGGCTACACCTTC. Its translation: CASSPRTGDNYGYTF.

The table lists this clonotype with a few counts. This chain uses TRBV12-3 or TRBV12-4 with TRBJ1-1; D is ambiguous. V lost 3 bases to trimming and J lost 1 base, with 6 bases between them. This CDR3 contains 13 residues. The chain's CDR3 is CASSLLPNTEAFF. The CDR3 coding sequence is TGTGCCAGCAGTTTGCTCCCGAACACTGAAGCTTTCTTT.

This clonotype occurred a few times. The chain has TRBV12-3 or TRBV12-4 and TRBJ2-6, with TRBD2 identical over 8 bases. Losses at the gene ends were 2 bases for V and 0 bases for J; bases not matched to a gene: 3. This CDR3 is built from 17 residues. The CDR3 DNA is TGTGCCAGCAGTTTACATGCGGGGGGCTCTGGGGCCAACGTCCTGACTTTC. It codes for CASSLHAGGSGANVLTF.

This clonotype was detected many times. The J gene is TRBJ2-3, the V gene TRBV27; maybe TRBD2 (6 bases). Germline values: CDR1 MNHEY, CDR2 SMNVEV (reference sequence). This CDR3 comprises 14 residues. V gave up 3 bases and J gave up 6 bases, with 13 bases separating them. The CDR3: CASSFAGQGDTQYF. The CDR3 bases are TGTGCCAGCAGTTTCGCGGGGCAAGGCGATACGCAGTATTTT.

Notes on this clonotype: This clone may be a read error of a much larger clone one base away. The V call is TRBV12-3 or TRBV12-4, the J call TRBJ2-7; no reliable D call. Trimming took off 8 bases at V and 4 bases at J, with 15 bases between the two ends. This CDR3 contains 13 residues. The CDR3 here is CASGYGPQYEQYF. CDR3 sequence (DNA): TGTGCCAGCGGGTACGGGCCTCAATACGAGCAGTACTTC.

This clonotype was detected ten times or more. The chain has TRBV6-5 and TRBJ2-7; 7 positions agree with TRBD2. The CDR3 has 15 residues. Germline CDR1 reads MNHEY; CDR2 reads SVGAGI. Trimming took 4 bases from V and 4 from J; bases not matched to a gene: 10. This chain's CDR3 is CASSSTWTSQYEQYF. The CDR3 DNA is TGTGCCAGCAGTTCCACCTGGACTAGTCAGTACGAGCAGTACTTC.

This clonotype has ten or more counts. This chain links TRBV15 with TRBJ1-5, with a weak D call TRBD1 (5 bases). V lost 3 bases to trimming and J lost 4 bases, with 10 bases between them. CDR3 length: 14 amino acids. CDR1 is LNHNV, CDR2 YYDKDF, per germline (reference sequence). CDR3 residues: CATSRGTNNQPQHF. Written as DNA, the CDR3 is TGTGCCACCAGCAGGGGGACCAATAATCAGCCCCAGCATTTT.

The chain recombines TRBV6-2 or TRBV6-3 with TRBJ2-5, with 8 bases matching TRBD1. Trimming took 6 bases from V and 1 from J; bases not matched to a gene: 4. In germline, CDR1 is MNHEY, CDR2 SVGEGT. This CDR3 has 14 amino acids. The chain's CDR3 is CASSRTGIQETQYF. The CDR3 DNA is TGTGCCAGCAGCCGGACAGGGATCCAAGAGACCCAGTACTTC.